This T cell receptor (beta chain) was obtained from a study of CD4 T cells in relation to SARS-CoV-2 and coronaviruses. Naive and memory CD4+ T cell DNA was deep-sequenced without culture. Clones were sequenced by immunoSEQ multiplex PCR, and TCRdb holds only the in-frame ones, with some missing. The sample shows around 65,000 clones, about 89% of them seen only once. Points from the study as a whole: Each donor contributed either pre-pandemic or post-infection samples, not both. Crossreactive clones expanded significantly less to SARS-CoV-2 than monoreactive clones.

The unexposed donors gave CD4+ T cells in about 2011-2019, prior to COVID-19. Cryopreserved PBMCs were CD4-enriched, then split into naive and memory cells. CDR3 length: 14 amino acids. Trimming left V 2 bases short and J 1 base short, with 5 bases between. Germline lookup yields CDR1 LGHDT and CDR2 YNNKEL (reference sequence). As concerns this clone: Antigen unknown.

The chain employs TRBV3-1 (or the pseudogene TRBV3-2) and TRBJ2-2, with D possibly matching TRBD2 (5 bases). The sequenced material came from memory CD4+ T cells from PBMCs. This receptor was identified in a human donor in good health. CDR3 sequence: CASSQRGNTGELFF. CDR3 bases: TGTGCCAGCAGCCAACGGGGGAACACCGGGGAGCTGTTTTTT.